Below, 23 T cell receptor beta chains from the same sample are listed, as sequenced in a study of coeliac disease. Using immunoSEQ multiplex PCR, the repertoire was profiled, and TCRdb retains in-frame clones only, with some absent. In the table there are 4,000 to 6,000 clones, 55% to 80% of which are singletons. The sequenced sample was lymphocytes from the gut lamina propria. The receptors were sampled from a man between 18 and 35 years old with celiac disease on a gluten-free diet.

The chain recombines TRBV14 with TRBJ1-1; the D gene is possibly TRBD1 (5 bases). Germline loops: CDR1 SGHDN, CDR2 FVKESK. The CDR3 runs to 12 residues. Trimming pared 1 base from V and 10 bases from J, leaving 10 bases between. CDR3 loop: CASSQASGRAFF. The CDR3 DNA follows: TGTGCCAGCAGCCAAGCTTCAGGGCGAGCTTTCTTT. Filled out from reference TRBV14 and TRBJ1-1, the complete variable domain reads EAGVTQFPSHSVIEKGQTVTLRCDPISGHDNLYWYRRVMGKEIKFLLHFVKESKQDESGMPNNRFLAERTGGTYSTLKVQPAELEDSGVYFCASSQASGRAFFGQGTRLTVV.

As concerns this clone: At one end, the junction sequence differs from germline, possibly due to a read error. The chain employs TRBV10-3 and TRBJ1-2, with D unresolved. Germline-derived CDR1 and CDR2 are ENHRY and SYGVKD. The length of the CDR3 is 11 residues. DNA for the CDR3: TGTGCCATCAGTGATAGCAGCGCCAAATACTTC. Protein product: CAISDSSAKYF.

This sequence joins TRBV7-2 and TRBJ1-1, with a weak D call TRBD1 (6 bases). The germline V gene encodes CDR1 SGHTA and CDR2 FQGNSA. The V end lost 5 bases, the J end lost 3 bases, and 13 bases lay between the germline ends. CDR3 length equals 14 residues. DNA for the CDR3: TGTGCCAGCAGCGAAATGGGGGGGCACACTGAAGCTTTCTTT. It encodes CASSEMGGHTEAFF.

The chain links TRBV4-3 to TRBJ2-6; D ambiguous. Germline V gene lookup returns CDR1 LGHNA and CDR2 YSLEER. The CDR3 totals 16 residues. V lost 0 bases, J lost 1 base, and 7 bases lay in between. The CDR3 loop is CASSQDPVSGANVLTF. The DNA of the CDR3 is TGCGCCAGCAGCCAAGATCCGGTTTCTGGGGCCAACGTCCTGACTTTC.

As for this clone: Distinct nucleotide sequences in the sample also encode this CDR3. The chain uses TRBV4-2 and TRBJ2-3; 8 bases align to TRBD2. Unmatched junction bases numbered 5, after V lost 0 bases and J lost 3 bases. This CDR3 is 16 amino acids long. Per germline, CDR1 LGHNA and CDR2 YNFKEQ. Here the CDR3 reads CASSQDLAGVTDTQYF. Written as DNA, the CDR3 is TGTGCCAGCAGCCAAGACCTAGCGGGCGTTACAGATACGCAGTATTTT.

This clone was seen a single time. The rearrangement uses TRBV23-1 and TRBJ2-7; 9 positions agree with TRBD1. TRBV23-1 counts as an open reading frame of uncertain function. The V segment lost 4 bases and the J segment 2 bases; nucleotides outside the gene matches: 9. The CDR3 length is 16 residues. The DNA for the CDR3 is TGCGCCAGCAGTCGTAAGGGACAGGGAGGGACCTACGAGCAGTACTTC. It yields the protein CASSRKGQGGTYEQYF.

Here the CDR3 reads CASSEEGRGGTEAFF. The CDR3 DNA reads TGTGCCAGCAGTGAAGAGGGCAGGGGAGGGACTGAAGCTTTCTTT. This rearrangement joins TRBV6-1 to TRBJ1-1; tentative D call: TRBD1 (6 bases). The germline gives CDR1 MNHNS, CDR2 SASEGT. This CDR3 comprises 15 residues. Trimming left V 1 base short and J 5 bases short, with 14 bases between.

In this sample, this clone turned up a few times. V gene TRBV4-3 combines with J gene TRBJ1-1; 8 bases align to TRBD1. This CDR3 has 14 residues. From germline, CDR1 is LGHNA and CDR2 YSLEER. Trimming at V came to 4 bases and at J to 3 bases, leaving 4 bases not matched to a gene. Here the CDR3 reads CASSRKQGDTEAFF. CDR3 DNA sequence: TGCGCCAGCAGCCGGAAACAGGGGGACACTGAAGCTTTCTTT.

V gene TRBV4-3 combines with J gene TRBJ2-7; 7 nucleotides align to TRBD1. The CDR3 covers 14 residues. Trimming cost V 4 bases and J 0 bases; bases outside gene matches: 3. The germline V gene encodes CDR1 LGHNA and CDR2 YSLEER. The CDR3 reads CASSPDRVSYEQYF. CDR3 nucleotides: TGCGCCAGCAGCCCCGACAGGGTCTCCTACGAGCAGTACTTC.

The chain has TRBV11-1 and TRBJ1-1, with a tentative D call TRBD1 (5 bases). The CDR3 sequence is 17 residues long. Germline CDR1 is SGHAT and CDR2 is FQDESV (reference sequence). The V gene lost 1 base and the J gene lost 0 bases, with 15 bases spanning the gap. The CDR3 bases are TGTGCCAGCAGCTTAGAGATCGGGGGGGAGATGAACACTGAAGCTTTCTTT. Its translation is CASSLEIGGEMNTEAFF.

The genes are TRBV4-2 and TRBJ2-7, with 7 bases aligning to TRBD2. The CDR3 contains 16 residues. Germline CDR1 LGHNA, CDR2 YNFKEQ. V was clipped by 1 base and J by 1 base; unmatched bases: 7. Here the CDR3 reads CASSQVWGGGSYEQYF. DNA of the CDR3: TGTGCCAGCAGCCAAGTGTGGGGCGGGGGTTCCTACGAGCAGTACTTC.

This clone has just a few counts. The chain carries TRBV19 and TRBJ2-5; 11 bases align to TRBD1. J was trimmed by 4 bases and V by 4 bases; bases with no gene match: 11. Germline lookup yields CDR1 LNHDA and CDR2 SQIVND (reference sequence). CDR3 size: 17 residues. CDR3 loop: CASSTSTGQGGGETQYF. Written as DNA, the CDR3 is TGTGCCAGTAGTACATCTACGGGACAGGGGGGAGGAGAGACCCAGTACTTC. Complete variable domain (other parts from reference TRBV19 and TRBJ2-5): DGGITQSPKYLFRKEGQNVTLSCEQNLNHDAMYWYRQDPGQGLRLIYYSQIVNDFQKGDIAEGYSVSREKKESFPLTVTSAQKNPTAFYLCASSTSTGQGGGETQYFGPGTRLLVL.

This clone was counted a few times. This chain links TRBV7-9 with TRBJ2-3; D gene uncertain. CDR1 and CDR2 (germline): SEHNR, FQNEAQ (reference sequence). CDR3 length: 15 residues. V dropped 1 base and J dropped 4 bases, with 12 bases sitting between them. In DNA form, the CDR3 reads TGTGCCAGCAGCTTAGGCGCCAGCGTGGCAGATACGCAGTATTTT. Encoded protein: CASSLGASVADTQYF.

The V and J genes are TRBV1 and TRBJ2-2; the table's D call, TRBD2, was not checked against the DNA. TRBV1 is given as a pseudogene. CDR3 length: 14 amino acids. CDR3 sequence (DNA): TGCACCAGCAAGGCTAGCGCGAACACCGGGGAGCTGTTTTTT. This gives the protein CTSKASANTGELFF.

This rearrangement joins TRBV6-5 to TRBJ2-5; a possible D gene is TRBD1 (6 bases). This CDR3 contains 14 residues. Germline V gene data show CDR1 as MNHEY and CDR2 as SVGAGI. Deletions cut 2 bases from V and 5 bases from J, with 12 bases between. The CDR3 reads CASSYNRDSETQYF. Written as DNA, the CDR3 is TGTGCCAGCAGTTACAACAGGGATAGCGAGACCCAGTACTTC.

The genes are TRBV5-6 and TRBJ2-1; 8 bases match TRBD1. The CDR3 consists of 13 residues. CDR1 is SGHDT, CDR2 YYEEEE, per germline. V lost 7 bases and J lost 15; bases outside the gene matches: 15. CDR3 protein: CASHKWDRPSGFF. The DNA of the CDR3 is TGTGCCAGCCACAAATGGGACAGGCCCTCGGGGTTCTTC.

The V gene is TRBV16, the J gene TRBJ2-3, with a weak D call TRBD2 (6 bases). The CDR3 length is 15 residues. The germline V gene encodes CDR1 KGHSY and CDR2 FQNENV. The V end lost 2 bases, the J end lost 1 base, and 10 bases lay between the germline ends. CDR3 coding DNA: TGTGCCAGCAGCCAAAACGAGCGGGGCACAGATACGCAGTATTTT. Its protein is CASSQNERGTDTQYF.

The chain carries TRBV18 and TRBJ2-1, with TRBD2 matching 10 bases. Germline V gene sequence: CDR1 KGHSH, CDR2 LQKENI. This CDR3 region has 22 residues. Losses at the gene ends were 1 base for V and 4 bases for J; bases not matched to a gene: 22. The CDR3 reads CASSPQIKIRKRGGSKYNEQFF. CDR3 coding DNA: TGTGCCAGCTCACCACAAATCAAAATACGGAAGCGGGGGGGCTCGAAGTACAATGAGCAGTTCTTC.

This clone appeared a few times. The V gene is TRBV7-3, the J gene TRBJ2-1, with 10 positions matching TRBD1. V shed 4 bases, J shed 3 bases, and the junction held 3 bases outside the gene matches. Germline CDR1 and CDR2: SGHTA and FQGTGA. The length of the CDR3 is 15 residues. CDR3 DNA: TGTGCCAGCAGCTCGGACAGGGGGTACTACAATGAGCAGTTCTTC. Its protein product is CASSSDRGYYNEQFF. Drawing the rest from reference TRBV7-3 and TRBJ2-1, the complete variable domain is GAGVSQTPSNKVTEKGKYVELRCDPISGHTALYWYRQSLGQGPEFLIYFQGTGAADDSGLPNDRFFAVRPEGSVSTLKIQRTERGDSAVYLCASSSDRGYYNEQFFGPGTRLTVL.

The V call is TRBV30, the J call TRBJ1-6, with a possible D match to TRBD1 (6 bases). This CDR3 has 17 amino acids. CDR1 and CDR2 from the germline V gene are GTSNPN and SVGIG (reference sequence). Trimming removed 2 bases at V and 4 bases at J, with 18 bases between. In DNA form, the CDR3 reads TGTGCCTGGAGTCCGACAGGCTCCAGCGTTTATAATTCACCCCTCCACTTT. Its translation: CAWSPTGSSVYNSPLHF.

The chain employs TRBV18 and TRBJ1-2; TRBD1 agrees at 8 bases. J gave up 3 bases and V 6 bases, and 6 bases lay outside the gene matches. The germline CDR1 and CDR2 sequences are KGHSH and LQKENI. This CDR3 has 14 amino acids. The CDR3 protein is CASSPGGAYYGYTF. The CDR3 nucleotides read TGTGCCAGCTCCCCAGGGGGCGCATACTATGGCTACACCTTC.

The V gene is TRBV18, the J gene TRBJ1-2; D gene ambiguous. V was shortened by 3 bases and J by 3 bases, with 11 bases between the two germline ends. In germline, CDR1 is KGHSH, CDR2 LQKENI. CDR3 size: 14 residues. The CDR3, as DNA: TGTGCCAGCTCACCTCAGACGGAGGACTATGGCTACACCTTC. Translated, it gives CASSPQTEDYGYTF. Drawing the rest from reference TRBV18 and TRBJ1-2, the complete variable domain is NAGVMQNPRHLVRRRGQEARLRCSPMKGHSHVYWYRQLPEEGLKFMVYLQKENIIDESGMPKERFSAEFPKEGPSILRIQQVVRGDSAAYFCASSPQTEDYGYTFGSGTRLTVV.

A single count supports this clone. The chain couples TRBV5-5 to TRBJ2-7; a possible D gene is TRBD1 (6 bases). Trimming stripped 2 bases from V and 5 bases from J, with 14 bases between. This CDR3 has 14 residues. Germline V lookup: CDR1 SGHKS, CDR2 YYEKEE (reference sequence). CDR3 loop: CASSLSPGVNEQYF. The CDR3 DNA follows: TGTGCCAGCAGCTTATCTCCAGGGGTCAACGAGCAGTACTTC.